The subject of this entry is one TCR beta chain. Its antigen is not identified. TCRdb's copy holds only in-frame clones and misses some; the assay was immunoSEQ multiplex PCR. The sample contains about 49,000 clones, roughly nine tenths of which appear only once. These data are taken from a study of cytomegalovirus exposure and HLA in healthy donors. Study-wide findings and caveats: Many donors carried some public TCRs, although rarity characterized most TCR sequences. Through in vitro validation, a few CMV-associated chains were shown to be specific for CMV antigens.

Trimming took off 4 bases at V and 7 bases at J, with 5 bases between the two ends. The CDR3 runs 11 residues. Germline V lookup: CDR1 SGHNT, CDR2 YENEEA. Sequenced sample: PBMCs. The genes are TRBV11-3 and TRBJ2-1; D gene ambiguous. This TCR came from a man between 18 and 35 years old in good health and CMV-seronegative. The CDR3 DNA sequence: TGTGCCAGCAGCTGGCAGAATGAGCAGTTCTTC. This codes for CASSWQNEQFF.